Following are 4 T cell receptor beta chains from one sample sequenced in a study of vaccination and CD4 T cells after COVID-19. Antigen specificity for these receptors is unknown. Time point reported: late sampling 161 to 241 days after vaccination in a few convalescent patients. Treatment in this sample: roughly ten-day PBMC culture with coronavirus spike peptide pools or control peptides (ViraFEST assay). An Oncomine TCR Beta short-read assay was used to sequence the DNA from cultured CD4+ T cells. TCRdb fed the PCR reads into MiXCR, producing one record per CDR3 protein. The sample has 20,000 to 25,000 distinct CDR3 sequences, 43% seen once. Sample: CD4+ T cells from blood, cultured in vitro, taken about 7 months after SARS-CoV-2 vaccination. The source of these receptors is a human donor who had recovered from COVID-19.

This clonotype was observed a handful of times. The V call is TRBV20-1, the J call TRBJ1-2; 9 nucleotides match TRBD1. The CDR3 totals 14 residues. Germline V gene sequence: CDR1 DFQATT, CDR2 SNEGSKA (reference sequence). V was pared by 0 bases and J by 3 bases, with 2 bases of the junction left unmatched. CDR3: CSARETGGDYGYTF. Here the CDR3 DNA reads TGCAGTGCTAGAGAGACAGGGGGAGACTATGGCTACACCTTC.

This clonotype came up a few times. The chain employs TRBV7-2 and TRBJ2-3; D call uncertain. The germline CDR1 and CDR2 sequences are SGHTA and FQGNSA. The CDR3 spans 14 residues. V dropped 3 bases and J dropped 2 bases, with 9 bases sitting between them. CDR3 nucleotide sequence: TGTGCCAGCAGCTTGCGACTGGACACAGATACGCAGTATTTT. This gives the protein CASSLRLDTDTQYF.

This clonotype was observed a handful of times. The DNA of the CDR3 is TGTGCCAGCAAGAGGGACTACAGAACCGGGGAGCTGTTTTTT. It translates to CASKRDYRTGELFF. The chain carries TRBV6-1 and TRBJ2-2, with 7 nucleotides matching TRBD2. The V and J ends lost 7 bases and 5 bases, in that order; junction bases with no gene match: 7. This CDR3 has 14 amino acids. The V gene's germline CDR1 is MNHNS and CDR2 SASEGT.

The gene calls are TRBV24-1 and TRBJ2-3; D uncertain. CDR1 is KGHDR and CDR2 is SFDVKD in the germline V gene. The V and J ends lost 5 bases and 6 bases respectively, with 14 bases between them. The CDR3 has 14 residues. The CDR3 reads CATSGGDPQDTQYF. As DNA, the CDR3 is TGTGCCACCAGTGGAGGCGACCCTCAGGATACGCAGTATTTT.